This T cell receptor beta chain was recovered during a study of T cells after yellow fever vaccination. Findings and caveats of the study: The booster response re-showed most primary clones: 96% CD4, around 87% CD8.

By 5'RACE template switching, TCR cDNA was produced, with a universal primer site and UMIs added in the process. One entry per CDR3 protein, called by TCRdb with MiXCR from the 5' RACE reads. The repertoire includes about 340,000 distinct CDR3 sequences, 12% of them detected once, and 2.5% to 3.5% sits in the top ten. This clonotype was recorded a few times. The antigen is undetermined. With 0 bases removed from V and 6 bases from J, the gap between germline ends came to 8 bases. Germline assignment: CDR1 SEHNR and CDR2 FQNEAQ (reference sequence). The CDR3 runs to 13 residues. The sample in question was CD4+ T cells sorted from PBMCs, obtained 15 days after the yellow fever booster vaccination. The sequence was collected from a man between 18 and 35 years old who received the YFV17D yellow fever vaccine. The chain joins TRBV7-9 to TRBJ1-1; D not certain. CDR3: CASSLAGEAEAFF. The CDR3, as DNA: TGTGCCAGCAGCTTAGCCGGAGAGGCTGAAGCTTTCTTT. The full variable domain, completed using reference TRBV7-9 and TRBJ1-1, is DTGVSQNPRHKITKRGQNVTFRCDPISEHNRLYWYRQTLGQGPEFLTYFQNEAQLEKSRLLSDRFSAERPKGSFSTLEIQRTEQGDSAMYLCASSLAGEAEAFFGQGTRLTVV.